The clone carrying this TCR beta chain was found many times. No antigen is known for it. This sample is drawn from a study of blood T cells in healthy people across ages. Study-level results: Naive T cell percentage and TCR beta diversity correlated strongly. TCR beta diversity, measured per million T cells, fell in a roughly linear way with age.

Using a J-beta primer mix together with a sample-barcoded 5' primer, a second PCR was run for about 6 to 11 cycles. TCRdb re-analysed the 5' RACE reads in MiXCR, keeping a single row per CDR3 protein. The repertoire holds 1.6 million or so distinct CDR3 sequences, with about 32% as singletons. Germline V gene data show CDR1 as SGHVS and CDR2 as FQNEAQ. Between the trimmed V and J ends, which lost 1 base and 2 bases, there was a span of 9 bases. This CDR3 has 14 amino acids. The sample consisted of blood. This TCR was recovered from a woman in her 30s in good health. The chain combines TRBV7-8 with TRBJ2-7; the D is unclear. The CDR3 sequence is CASSLGPATYEQYF. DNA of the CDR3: TGTGCCAGCAGCTTAGGGCCAGCAACCTACGAGCAGTACTTC.